The 8 T cell receptor beta chains reported below all come from one sample, sequenced in a study of radiotherapy plus CTLA-4 blockade in lung cancer. Libraries were prepared by immunoSEQ multiplex PCR; TCRdb keeps only in-frame clonotypes and omits some of them. The table includes around 63,000 clones, less than 85% detected once. The input for sequencing was peripheral blood, taken from a patient treated with radiotherapy plus ipilimumab. The receptors derive from a human donor with non-small cell lung cancer whose response to radiotherapy plus ipilimumab could not be evaluated. Some clones in this sample may be carry-over from other donors' samples.

The chain links TRBV6-1 to TRBJ1-1; TRBD1 agrees at 9 bases. After removal of 5 bases from V and 4 bases from J, the junction contained 5 bases not matched to a gene. CDR1 is MNHNS, CDR2 SASEGT, per germline. This CDR3 has 14 amino acids. CDR3 amino acids: CASSHTGGSTEAFF. For the CDR3, the DNA is TGTGCCAGCAGTCATACAGGGGGCAGCACTGAAGCTTTCTTT.

This clone was seen just once. The chain carries TRBV5-1 and TRBJ2-7, with TRBD1 matching 8 bases. The CDR3 has 14 residues. The germline V gene encodes CDR1 SGHRS and CDR2 YFSETQ. The V and J ends lost 4 bases and 4 bases, in that order; junction bases with no gene match: 7. The CDR3 reads CASSAGQGTYEQYF. CDR3 bases: TGCGCCAGCAGCGCCGGACAGGGCACGTACGAGCAGTACTTC.

V gene TRBV10-3 combines with J gene TRBJ2-4; perhaps TRBD2 as D (5 bases). This CDR3 region has 11 residues. V gave up 6 bases and J gave up 10 bases, with 10 bases separating them. The germline V gene encodes CDR1 ENHRY and CDR2 SYGVKD. The CDR3: CAISTGGIQYF. CDR3 nucleotide sequence: TGTGCCATCAGCACTGGAGGTATTCAGTACTTC.

The chain links TRBV11-2 to TRBJ1-2, with TRBD1 identical over 10 bases. V shed 0 bases, J shed 2 bases, and the junction held 3 bases outside the gene matches. The germline V gene has CDR1 SGHAT and CDR2 FQNNGV. The CDR3 runs 16 residues. Here the CDR3 DNA reads TGTGCCAGCAGCTTAGATCTGGGACAGGGGAACTATGGCTACACCTTC. Translated, it gives CASSLDLGQGNYGYTF. The full variable domain, rest sourced from reference TRBV11-2 and TRBJ1-2, is EAGVAQSPRYKIIEKRQSVAFWCNPISGHATLYWYQQILGQGPKLLIQFQNNGVVDDSQLPKDRFSAERLKGVDSTLKIQPAKLEDSAVYLCASSLDLGQGNYGYTFGSGTRLTVV.

This clone was recorded a few times. The chain employs TRBV10-3 and TRBJ1-4; no definite D call. V lost 0 bases and J lost 3, with 8 bases in between. Germline CDR1 and CDR2: ENHRY and SYGVKD. The CDR3 spans 15 residues. The CDR3 nucleotides read TGTGCCATCAGTGAGTCTGGGCAGGCTAATGAAAAACTGTTTTTT. Amino acids: CAISESGQANEKLFF.

The rearrangement uses TRBV28 and TRBJ1-2, with a weak D call TRBD1 (6 bases). V lost 8 bases, J lost 3 bases, and 13 bases lay in between. The CDR3 is made up of 13 amino acids. In germline, CDR1 is MDHEN, CDR2 SYDVKM. CDR3 region: CASHRAGDYGYTF. The CDR3 DNA reads as TGTGCCAGCCACAGGGCCGGTGACTATGGCTACACCTTC.

This clone qualifies as medium-sized. CDR3 region: CASSQLWGRGELFF. The CDR3 coding sequence is TGTGCCAGCAGCCAGTTGTGGGGACGGGGGGAACTGTTTTTT. This rearrangement joins TRBV7-9 to TRBJ1-4, with D possibly matching TRBD1 (5 bases). V was pared by 5 bases and J by 12 bases, with 19 bases between. There are 14 residues in the CDR3. The germline gives CDR1 SEHNR, CDR2 FQNEAQ (reference sequence).

The chain has TRBV27 and TRBJ2-7, with a weak D call TRBD1 (5 bases). Germline V gene sequence: CDR1 MNHEY, CDR2 SMNVEV (reference sequence). The V gene lost 3 bases and the J gene lost 3 bases, with 9 bases spanning the gap. The CDR3 is 13 residues long. CDR3 loop: CASSFQGRYEQYF. The CDR3 region has the DNA TGTGCCAGCAGTTTCCAGGGCCGCTACGAGCAGTACTTC.